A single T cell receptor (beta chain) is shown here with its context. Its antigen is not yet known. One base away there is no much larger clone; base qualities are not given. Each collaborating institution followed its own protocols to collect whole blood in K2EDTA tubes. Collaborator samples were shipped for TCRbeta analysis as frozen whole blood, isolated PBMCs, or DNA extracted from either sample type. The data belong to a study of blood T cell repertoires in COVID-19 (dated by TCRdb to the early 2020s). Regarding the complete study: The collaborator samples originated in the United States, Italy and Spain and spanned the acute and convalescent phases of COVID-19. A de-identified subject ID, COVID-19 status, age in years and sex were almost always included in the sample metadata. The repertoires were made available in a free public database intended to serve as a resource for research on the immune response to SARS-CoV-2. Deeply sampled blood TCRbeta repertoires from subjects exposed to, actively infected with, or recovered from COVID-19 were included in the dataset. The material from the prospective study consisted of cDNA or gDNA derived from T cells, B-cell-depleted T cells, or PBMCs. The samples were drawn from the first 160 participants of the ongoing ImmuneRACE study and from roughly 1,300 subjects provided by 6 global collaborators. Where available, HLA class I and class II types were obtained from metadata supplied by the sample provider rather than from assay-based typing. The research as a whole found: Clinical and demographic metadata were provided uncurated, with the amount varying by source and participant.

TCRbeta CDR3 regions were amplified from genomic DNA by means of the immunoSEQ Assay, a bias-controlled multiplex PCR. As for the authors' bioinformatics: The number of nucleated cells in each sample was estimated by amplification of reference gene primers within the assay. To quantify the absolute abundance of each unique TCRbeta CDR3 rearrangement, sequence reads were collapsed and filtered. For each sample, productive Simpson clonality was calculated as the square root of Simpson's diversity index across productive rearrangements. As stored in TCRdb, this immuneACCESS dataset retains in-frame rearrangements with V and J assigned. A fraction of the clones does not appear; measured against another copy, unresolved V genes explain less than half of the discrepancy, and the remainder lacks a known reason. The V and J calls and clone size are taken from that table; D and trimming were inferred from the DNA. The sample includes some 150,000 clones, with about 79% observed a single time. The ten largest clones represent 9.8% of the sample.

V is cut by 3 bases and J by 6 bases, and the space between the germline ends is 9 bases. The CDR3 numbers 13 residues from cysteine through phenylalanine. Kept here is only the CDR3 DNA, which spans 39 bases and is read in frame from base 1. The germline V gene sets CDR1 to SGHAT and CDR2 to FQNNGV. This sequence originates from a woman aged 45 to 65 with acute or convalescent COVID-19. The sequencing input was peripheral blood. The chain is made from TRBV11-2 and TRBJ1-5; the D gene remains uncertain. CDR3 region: CASSFGSGQPQHF. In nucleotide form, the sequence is TGTGCCAGCAGCTTTGGGTCAGGTCAGCCCCAGCATTTT.